Listed below are T cell receptor beta chains from one sample, sequenced in a study of blood T cell repertoires in COVID-19. Method: immunoSEQ multiplex PCR; TCRdb's copy keeps in-frame clones and lacks some. Here the sample spans some 300,000 clones, around 90% being singletons. The sample was peripheral blood. The receptors derive from a woman between 45 and 60 years old with COVID-19, enrolled during active disease. Both conserved end residues are part of each CDR3. A D gene is named only where the DNA matches it firmly. Size values are once, few and many counts, or a class for expanded clones, and some rows have none.

CDR3 DNA | CDR3 protein | clone size | J gene | CDR3 length | V gene | D gene
TGTGCCAGCAGCTATAGCGGGAGGGCCTTGGGGTCAGATACGCAGTATTTT | CASSYSGRALGSDTQYF | - | TRBJ2-3 | 17 | TRBV27 | TRBD2
TGTGCCATCCACAGGGGAAGGGGAGCTTTCTTT | CAIHRGRGAFF | - | TRBJ1-1 | 11 | TRBV7-7 | TRBD1
TGTGCCAGCTGGGGGCCAGCGCAGTATTTT | CASWGPAQYF | - | TRBJ2-3 | 10 | TRBV5-4 | -
TGTGCCAGCAGCTTAGGACTAGCGGGAGAGGGCAATGAGCAGTTCTTC | CASSLGLAGEGNEQFF | - | TRBJ2-1 | 16 | TRBV12-1 | -
TGTGCCAGCAGCTTAACGGGGGGGGAAGCTTTCTTT | CASSLTGGEAFF | - | TRBJ1-1 | 12 | TRBV7-2 | -
TGCGCCAGCAGCCCCCCAGGCCCATCCGGCGAGCAGTACTTC | CASSPPGPSGEQYF | - | TRBJ2-7 | 14 | TRBV5-1 | -
TGTGCCAGCAGCCAACGAAGTAGACTAGCTGCCGAGCAGTTCTTC | CASSQRSRLAAEQFF | - | TRBJ2-1 | 15 | TRBV14 | TRBD2
TGTGCCAGCAGCCAAGATCCCGCAGGGCCCCAGCATTTT | CASSQDPAGPQHF | - | TRBJ1-5 | 13 | TRBV3-1/TRBV3-2 | -
TGTGCCAGCAGCTCGCCGACTAGCGGGAACCAAGAGACCCAGTACTTC | CASSSPTSGNQETQYF | - | TRBJ2-5 | 16 | TRBV5-4 | TRBD2
TGTGCCAGTAGTACCCACCGGGACACCACAACCTACAATGAGCAGTTCTTC | CASSTHRDTTTYNEQFF | - | TRBJ2-1 | 17 | TRBV19 | -
TGTGCCAGCAGCGATAGGGGACTTGTTAGTACAGATACGCAGTATTTT | CASSDRGLVSTDTQYF | - | TRBJ2-3 | 16 | TRBV9 | -
TGTGCCAGCAGCGGGCGCAGGGGCGATAATTCACCCCTCCACTTT | CASSGRRGDNSPLHF | - | TRBJ1-6 | 15 | TRBV5-6 | -
TGTGCCAGCAGTTACTCGAGCCAGGGATCTGGCTACACCTTC | CASSYSSQGSGYTF | - | TRBJ1-2 | 14 | TRBV6-5 | -
TGTGCCACCAGCGGAGATGGCAACCCCTACGAGCAGTACTTC | CATSGDGNPYEQYF | - | TRBJ2-7 | 14 | TRBV15 | -
TGTGCCAGTAGTATAGATCTAAGAAATGAGCAGTTCTTC | CASSIDLRNEQFF | - | TRBJ2-1 | 13 | TRBV19 | -
TGTGCCAGCAGCGGAGCCCCGGTGCGCGGAGCCTACGAGCAGTACTTC | CASSGAPVRGAYEQYF | - | TRBJ2-7 | 16 | TRBV7-9 | -
TGTGCCAGCAGCCAAGCTAGAGGGAGAGGTTACTCCTACGAGCAGTACTTC | CASSQARGRGYSYEQYF | - | TRBJ2-7 | 17 | TRBV14 | -
TGTGCCAGCAGCGAAGGACTGAGGGCCTACGAGCAGTACTTC | CASSEGLRAYEQYF | once | TRBJ2-7 | 14 | TRBV14 | -
TGCAGCGTACGGACAGGGAGATCTTATGGCTACACCTTC | CSVRTGRSYGYTF | - | TRBJ1-2 | 13 | TRBV29-1 | TRBD1
TGTGCCAGCTCATCCAGGGAACCCTACGAGCAGTACTTC | CASSSREPYEQYF | - | TRBJ2-7 | 13 | TRBV18 | -
TGTGCCAGTAGTATTCTGGGTGAGGGAGAGAGTTATGGCTACACCTTC | CASSILGEGESYGYTF | - | TRBJ1-2 | 16 | TRBV19 | -
TGTGCTAGCAGCTATTCTAGCGGGCAGAACACCGGGGAGCTGTTTTTT | CASSYSSGQNTGELFF | - | TRBJ2-2 | 16 | TRBV7-7 | TRBD2